This passage covers 3 T cell receptor beta chains from one sample sequenced in a study of blood T cell repertoires in COVID-19. TCRdb's table, derived via immunoSEQ multiplex PCR, lists solely in-frame clones and lacks some. The table lists around 170,000 clones, roughly nine tenths of them singletons, with about 3% in the top ten. The sample taken for sequencing was peripheral blood. These receptors originate from a man in his 60s with acute or convalescent COVID-19.

The V call is TRBV9, the J call TRBJ1-1; D unresolved. The germline gives CDR1 SGDLS, CDR2 YYNGEE. The ends were cut back, 4 bases at V and 6 bases at J, with 13 bases in the middle. This CDR3 is built from 13 residues. CDR3 sequence: CASSPSRVAEAFF. The CDR3 bases are TGTGCCAGCAGCCCCTCACGGGTTGCTGAAGCTTTCTTT.

This rearrangement joins TRBV6-5 to TRBJ2-3; TRBD1 aligns across 10 bases. Trimming took 7 bases from V and 3 from J; bases not matched to a gene: 4. This CDR3 has 14 amino acids. Germline CDR1 MNHEY, CDR2 SVGAGI. CDR3 sequence (DNA): TGTGCCAGCAACCGGGACAGGGGAACAGATACGCAGTATTTT. As protein: CASNRDRGTDTQYF.

CDR3 sequence reads: CASRRSNIMNTEAFF. The CDR3 DNA reads TGTGCCAGCCGCCGTAGCAACATCATGAACACTGAAGCTTTCTTT. The chain links TRBV2 to TRBJ1-1, with no clear D. Germline V CDR1 and CDR2: SNHLY, FYNNEI. This CDR3 is built from 15 residues. Deletions cut 8 bases from V and 0 bases from J, with 16 bases between.